Each of the 18 T cell receptor beta chains below was sequenced from the same sample in a study of identical twins (dated by TCRdb to 2015 to 2016). Library preparation employed 5' RACE. Instrument used: Illumina HiSeq 2000. Clones were called with MiXCR by TCRdb after fastp trimmed the public reads at Q25, and only in-frame beta chains were retained. Records with the same CDR3 protein are collapsed into one entry carrying the most frequent genes and DNA. Recorded for this sample are hundreds of thousands of distinct CDR3 sequences; roughly an eighth of them occurred a single time. The ten largest clones capture around 1.5% of the sample. This sample was also put to use in a study of yellow fever vaccine responses in identical twins.

The sample comprised PBMCs. Source of these receptors: a woman younger than 30 in good health.

This clonotype has ten or more counts. The chain carries TRBV15 and TRBJ2-2; TRBD1 might be the D (5 bases). Germline V CDR1 and CDR2: LNHNV, YYDKDF (reference sequence). The CDR3 sequence is 14 residues long. The V end lost 0 bases, the J end lost 5 bases, and 7 bases lay between the germline ends. The CDR3 DNA follows: TGTGCCACCAGCAGAGATCAGGGTACCGGGGAGCTGTTTTTT. It codes for CATSRDQGTGELFF.

The gene calls are TRBV5-1 and TRBJ2-7; 11 positions match TRBD2. Trimming took 0 bases from V and 6 from J; bases not matched to a gene: 5. The CDR3 covers 15 residues. Per germline, CDR1 SGHRS and CDR2 YFSETQ. The CDR3 DNA sequence: TGCGCCAGCAGCTTGGTAACTAGCGGGAGCGGCGAGCAGTACTTC. Translation: CASSLVTSGSGEQYF. Full variable domain (missing parts from reference TRBV5-1 and TRBJ2-7): KAGVTQTPRYLIKTRGQQVTLSCSPISGHRSVSWYQQTPGQGLQFLFEYFSETQRNKGNFPGRFSGRQFSNSRSEMNVSTLELGDSALYLCASSLVTSGSGEQYFGPGTRLTVT.

This clonotype showed up many times. This chain links TRBV4-1 with TRBJ2-3; TRBD2 agrees at 7 bases. The CDR3 contains 17 residues. Looked up from germline, CDR1 is MGHRA and CDR2 is YSYEKL. J gave up 0 bases and V 3 bases, and 9 bases lay outside the gene matches. The CDR3, as DNA: TGCGCCAGCAGCCAGCGGGCGGGGGTTCCTAGCACAGATACGCAGTATTTT. It encodes CASSQRAGVPSTDTQYF.

The chain recombines TRBV5-6 with TRBJ2-5; 8 bases match TRBD1. Germline-derived CDR1 and CDR2 are SGHDT and YYEEEE. Trimming removed 4 bases from V and 5 bases from J; junction bases left unmatched: 4. This CDR3 is built from 13 residues. The CDR3 DNA sequence: TGTGCCAGCAGCACGGACAGGGCTGAGACCCAGTACTTC. Its translation is CASSTDRAETQYF.

This clonotype was counted only a few times. The V gene is TRBV2, the J gene TRBJ2-5, with D unresolved. Germline V CDR1 and CDR2: SNHLY, FYNNEI. This CDR3 has 14 residues. The V gene lost 1 base and the J gene lost 1 base, with 7 bases spanning the gap. The CDR3 loop reads CASSEGGLQETQYF. The CDR3 DNA reads as TGTGCCAGCAGTGAAGGCGGTCTCCAAGAGACCCAGTACTTC.

The V call is TRBV20-1, the J call TRBJ2-5; TRBD1 aligns across 7 bases. This CDR3 comprises 14 residues. Germline-derived CDR1 and CDR2 are DFQATT and SNEGSKA (reference sequence). Trimming removed 4 bases from V and 2 bases from J; junction bases left unmatched: 7. CDR3 loop: CSATGTEDQETQYF. Here the CDR3 DNA reads TGCAGTGCTACCGGGACAGAGGATCAAGAGACCCAGTACTTC.

This clonotype showed up just a few times. V usage is TRBV9 and J usage is TRBJ2-5, with a weak D call TRBD2 (5 bases). Trimming cost V 3 bases and J 3 bases, with 15 bases left between them. Per the germline V gene, CDR1 is SGDLS and CDR2 is YYNGEE. The CDR3 is 15 residues long. As DNA, the CDR3 is TGTGCCAGCAGCGACGGACCCCTAGCAAAAGAGACCCAGTACTTC. Translation: CASSDGPLAKETQYF.

In DNA, the CDR3 is TGTGCCAGCTCACCAAGAATGTGGAATGAGCAGTTCTTC. Protein product: CASSPRMWNEQFF. V is TRBV18 and J is TRBJ2-1, with no clear D. The CDR3 has 13 residues. The V and J ends lost 2 bases and 7 bases respectively, with 9 bases between them. Germline lookup yields CDR1 KGHSH and CDR2 LQKENI.

This clonotype came up a few times. The chain recombines TRBV5-1 with TRBJ1-2; the D gene is possibly TRBD1 (6 bases). The germline V gene encodes CDR1 SGHRS and CDR2 YFSETQ. The CDR3 loop spans 14 amino acids. V was shortened by 4 bases and J by 0 bases, with 10 bases between the two germline ends. The CDR3 reads CASSPGTPNYGYTF. The CDR3 DNA is TGCGCCAGCAGCCCCGGGACACCTAACTATGGCTACACCTTC. Variable domain in full (rest from reference TRBV5-1 and TRBJ1-2): KAGVTQTPRYLIKTRGQQVTLSCSPISGHRSVSWYQQTPGQGLQFLFEYFSETQRNKGNFPGRFSGRQFSNSRSEMNVSTLELGDSALYLCASSPGTPNYGYTFGSGTRLTVV.

A few counts support this clonotype. The chain carries TRBV6-1 and TRBJ2-3; the match to TRBD2 covers 10 bases. This CDR3 comprises 15 residues. After removal of 6 bases from V and 5 bases from J, the junction contained 8 bases not matched to a gene. Per germline, CDR1 MNHNS and CDR2 SASEGT. The CDR3 bases are TGTGCCAGCAGCCATCAAGCGGGAGGGGAAGATACGCAGTATTTT. It specifies CASSHQAGGEDTQYF.

The table lists this clonotype with a few counts. The chain combines TRBV18 with TRBJ2-5; no definite D call. V was trimmed by 1 base and J by 5 bases, leaving 14 bases between them. The CDR3 covers 15 residues. Germline CDR1 reads KGHSH; CDR2 reads LQKENI. CDR3 DNA: TGTGCCAGCTCACCACAAGCGACCCAGGCGGAGACCCAGTACTTC. As protein: CASSPQATQAETQYF.

At least ten counts were recorded for this clonotype. This sequence joins TRBV12-3 or TRBV12-4 and TRBJ2-3, with TRBD2 matching over 7 bases. The CDR3 sequence is 15 residues long. V was clipped by 6 bases and J by 1 base; unmatched bases: 7. In nucleotides, the CDR3 is TGTGCCAGCAGCAAACTAGCGAAGGGCACAGATACGCAGTATTTT. Its protein product is CASSKLAKGTDTQYF.

The rearrangement uses TRBV6-4 and TRBJ2-3; 9 positions agree with TRBD2. Germline assignment: CDR1 MRHNA and CDR2 SNTAGT. The length of the CDR3 is 19 residues. Losses at the gene ends were 4 bases for V and 0 bases for J; bases not matched to a gene: 14. The CDR3 DNA is TGTGCCAGCAGTGCTCGAGCGGGGGGTCCATCCCCGAGCACAGATACGCAGTATTTT. Translation: CASSARAGGPSPSTDTQYF.

The rearrangement uses TRBV19 and TRBJ2-1; 9 bases are a match to TRBD1. Looked up from germline, CDR1 is LNHDA and CDR2 is SQIVND (reference sequence). Trimming removed 8 bases from V and 9 bases from J; junction bases left unmatched: 11. This CDR3 comprises 14 residues. This chain's CDR3 is CASCSGTGIGEQFF. In nucleotides, the CDR3 is TGTGCCAGTTGCTCCGGGACAGGGATCGGTGAGCAGTTCTTC. Full variable domain (missing parts from reference TRBV19 and TRBJ2-1): DGGITQSPKYLFRKEGQNVTLSCEQNLNHDAMYWYRQDPGQGLRLIYYSQIVNDFQKGDIAEGYSVSREKKESFPLTVTSAQKNPTAFYLCASCSGTGIGEQFFGPGTRLTVL.

This clonotype was counted ten times or more. The CDR3 region is CASSLPTGELFF. The CDR3 DNA reads TGTGCCAGCAGCTTACCTACCGGGGAGCTGTTTTTT. The chain combines TRBV7-9 with TRBJ2-2; D gene ambiguous. Trimming removed 2 bases at V and 5 bases at J, with 3 bases between. The V gene's germline CDR1 is SEHNR and CDR2 FQNEAQ (reference sequence). The CDR3 loop spans 12 amino acids.

The rearrangement joins TRBV29-1 to TRBJ2-3; TRBD1 matches 10 bases. CDR1 and CDR2 (germline): SQVTM, ANQGSEA. This CDR3 has 13 residues. J gave up 4 bases and V 6 bases, and 4 bases lay outside the gene matches. The CDR3 DNA is TGCAGCGTGAGGACAGGGGGTGCAGATACGCAGTATTTT. It codes for CSVRTGGADTQYF.

The CDR3 sequence is CASSPGDREQETQYF. Here the CDR3 DNA reads TGTGCCAGCAGCCCGGGGGACAGGGAGCAAGAGACCCAGTACTTC. The chain combines TRBV9 with TRBJ2-5, with TRBD1 matching over 9 bases. V was pared by 4 bases and J by 2 bases, with 6 bases of the junction left unmatched. Germline lookup yields CDR1 SGDLS and CDR2 YYNGEE. There are 15 residues in the CDR3.

This clonotype was detected ten times or more. The chain links TRBV12-3 or TRBV12-4 to TRBJ2-1, with TRBD1 matching 9 bases. This CDR3 contains 17 residues. Losses at the gene ends were 5 bases for V and 3 bases for J; bases not matched to a gene: 11. The CDR3 here is CASSPAPGQGYYNEQFF. The CDR3 nucleotides are TGTGCCAGCAGTCCCGCCCCGGGACAGGGTTACTACAATGAGCAGTTCTTC.